A single sample is the source of the 12 T cell receptor beta chains below, sequenced in a study of beta chain features in type 1 diabetes. Study findings and constraints: Moderate but significant shortening of TCRB CDR3s was recorded in all four CD4+ subsets from Type 1 diabetes patients.

cDNA synthesis used the whole RNA isolate, giving expressed TCRB sequences. This table comes from immunoSEQ multiplex PCR, and its TCRdb copy is limited to in-frame clones, with some not included. The sample includes 140,000 or so clones, 10% to 15% of them seen just once. No cognate antigen is known for these TCRs. The sequenced sample was central memory CD4+ T cells from blood. The receptor set was obtained from a man younger than 35 with type 1 diabetes.

The rearrangement joins TRBV5-1 to TRBJ2-5; D call uncertain. This CDR3 spans 16 amino acids. Germline CDR1 is SGHRS and CDR2 is YFSETQ. V gave up 0 bases and J gave up 4 bases, with 16 bases separating them. CDR3 in amino acids: CASSLEGGRRGETQYF. CDR3 sequence (DNA): TGCGCCAGCAGCTTGGAAGGTGGCCGGAGAGGAGAGACCCAGTACTTC.

V gene TRBV11-3 combines with J gene TRBJ1-1; D gene unclear. This CDR3 comprises 13 residues. Trimming shortened V by 8 bases and J by 4 bases, and 14 bases separated the two germline ends. Germline V gives CDR1 SGHNT, CDR2 YENEEA. Here the CDR3 DNA reads TGTGCCAGCCGCGACATGGCGGGCACTGAAGCTTTCTTT. This gives the protein CASRDMAGTEAFF.

J is TRBJ1-5 and V is TRBV25-1; 7 bases match TRBD1. Germline CDR1 reads MGHDK; CDR2 reads SYGVNS. The CDR3 extends over 14 amino acids. V lost 5 bases and J lost 3; bases outside the gene matches: 4. DNA of the CDR3: TGTGCCAGCAGTCCAGGGGGGTTCAATCAGCCCCAGCATTTT. Its protein is CASSPGGFNQPQHF.

The J gene is TRBJ1-3, the V gene TRBV4-1, with a tentative D call TRBD1 (6 bases). Trimming removed 0 bases from V and 0 bases from J, with 12 bases in between. Germline V CDR1 and CDR2: MGHRA, YSYEKL. There are 17 residues in the CDR3. The DNA of the CDR3 is TGCGCCAGCAGCCAAGAGGGCCAGGGGTCCTCTGGAAACACCATATATTTT. It specifies CASSQEGQGSSGNTIYF.

This clone was seen a few times. V is TRBV5-4 and J is TRBJ2-5; TRBD2 agrees at 13 bases. The CDR3 consists of 15 residues. Per the germline V gene, CDR1 is SGHNT and CDR2 is YYREEE (reference sequence). Losses at the gene ends were 2 bases for V and 4 bases for J; bases not matched to a gene: 2. The CDR3 region is CASSLRTSGGETQYF. The CDR3 DNA sequence: TGTGCCAGCAGCTTAAGGACTAGCGGGGGAGAGACCCAGTACTTC.

The gene calls are TRBV7-7 and TRBJ2-5; D is undetermined. CDR3 length: 13 residues. Germline loops: CDR1 SSHAT, CDR2 FNYEAQ (reference sequence). V was cut by 2 bases and J by 5 bases, with 9 bases left in between. CDR3 region: CASSLRTEETQYF. CDR3 nucleotides: TGTGCCAGCAGCTTACGAACGGAGGAGACCCAGTACTTC. Supplemented by reference TRBV7-7 and TRBJ2-5, the full variable domain reads GAGVSQSPRYKVTKRGQDVTLRCDPISSHATLYWYQQALGQGPEFLTYFNYEAQPDKSGLPSDRFSAERPEGSISTLTIQRTEQRDSAMYRCASSLRTEETQYFGPGTRLLVL.

This clone occurred a few times. The rearrangement joins TRBV29-1 to TRBJ1-1, with D uncertain. V was clipped by 7 bases and J by 2 bases, with 17 bases between them. The CDR3 has 14 residues. Germline CDR1 is SQVTM and CDR2 is ANQGSEA. The CDR3 DNA reads as TGCAGCGCCGACCCTGAGCCCCTTAACACTGAAGCTTTCTTT. Translation: CSADPEPLNTEAFF.

The chain employs TRBV28 and TRBJ1-2; no reliable D call. The length of the CDR3 is 10 residues. Germline lookup yields CDR1 MDHEN and CDR2 SYDVKM. With 10 bases removed from V and 7 bases from J, the gap between germline ends came to 10 bases. In nucleotides, the CDR3 is TGTGCCACGGGCGCGGGTGGCTACACCTTC. Translation: CATGAGGYTF.

The J gene is TRBJ1-5, the V gene TRBV2, with a weak D call TRBD1 (6 bases). Germline-derived CDR1 and CDR2 are SNHLY and FYNNEI. V was shortened by 7 bases and J by 0 bases, with 22 bases between the two germline ends. The CDR3 contains 18 residues. The CDR3 bases are TGTGCCAGCAATCGGGGGGGCAGGGAGAACCTTAGCAATCAGCCCCAGCATTTT. Protein product: CASNRGGRENLSNQPQHF.

The chain joins TRBV19 to TRBJ1-1; TRBD1 matches 10 bases. Per germline, CDR1 LNHDA and CDR2 SQIVND (reference sequence). CDR3 length: 14 residues. V trimming: 6 bases; J trimming: 0 bases; junction bases outside the gene matches: 1. CDR3 DNA sequence: TGTGCCAGTAGGGGACAGGGGCTGAACACTGAAGCTTTCTTT. This codes for CASRGQGLNTEAFF.

In its sample, this clone was seen a few times. The V call is TRBV4-1, the J call TRBJ1-2; 11 bases align to TRBD1. Germline V gene sequence: CDR1 MGHRA, CDR2 YSYEKL. The V segment lost 1 base and the J segment 3 bases; nucleotides outside the gene matches: 4. This CDR3 has 16 amino acids. The CDR3 sequence: CASSQVDRGRDYGYTF. CDR3 coding DNA: TGCGCCAGCAGCCAAGTGGACAGGGGGCGCGACTATGGCTACACCTTC.

This clone has just a few counts. The J gene is TRBJ1-2, the V gene TRBV4-1; 7 nucleotides align to TRBD1. With V trimmed by 2 bases and J by 6 bases, 6 bases remained unmatched. The CDR3 has 14 residues. Germline V gene lookup returns CDR1 MGHRA and CDR2 YSYEKL. CDR3 nucleotide sequence: TGCGCCAGCAGCCAAACACAGGGGCGCGATGGCTACACCTTC. This encodes CASSQTQGRDGYTF.